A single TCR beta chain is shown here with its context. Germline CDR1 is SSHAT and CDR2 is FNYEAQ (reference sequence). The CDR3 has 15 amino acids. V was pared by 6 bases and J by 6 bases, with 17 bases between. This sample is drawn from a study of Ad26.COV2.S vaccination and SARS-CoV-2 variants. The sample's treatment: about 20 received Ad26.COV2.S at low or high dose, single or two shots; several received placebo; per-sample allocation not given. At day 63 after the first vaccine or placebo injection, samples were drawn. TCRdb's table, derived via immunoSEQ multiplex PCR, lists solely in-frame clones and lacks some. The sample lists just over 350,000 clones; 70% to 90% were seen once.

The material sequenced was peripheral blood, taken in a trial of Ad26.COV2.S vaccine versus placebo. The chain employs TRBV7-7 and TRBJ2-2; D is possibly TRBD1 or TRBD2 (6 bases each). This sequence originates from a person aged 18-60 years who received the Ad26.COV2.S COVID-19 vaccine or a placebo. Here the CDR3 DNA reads TGTGCCAGCAGACCCGGGGGCCCAGGGGCCGGGGAGCTGTTTTTT. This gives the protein CASRPGGPGAGELFF.